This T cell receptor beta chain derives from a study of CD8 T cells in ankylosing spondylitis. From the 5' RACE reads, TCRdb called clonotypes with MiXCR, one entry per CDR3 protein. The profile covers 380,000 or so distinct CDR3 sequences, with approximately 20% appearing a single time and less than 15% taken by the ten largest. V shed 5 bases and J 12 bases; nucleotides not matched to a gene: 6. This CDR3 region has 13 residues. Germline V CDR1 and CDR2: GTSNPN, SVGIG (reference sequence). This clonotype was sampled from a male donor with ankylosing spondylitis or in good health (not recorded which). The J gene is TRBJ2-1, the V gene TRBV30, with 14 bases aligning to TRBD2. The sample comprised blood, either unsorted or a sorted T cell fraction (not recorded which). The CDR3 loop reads CAWEGLAGGTQFF. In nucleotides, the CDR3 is TGTGCCTGGGAAGGACTAGCGGGGGGCACGCAGTTCTTC.